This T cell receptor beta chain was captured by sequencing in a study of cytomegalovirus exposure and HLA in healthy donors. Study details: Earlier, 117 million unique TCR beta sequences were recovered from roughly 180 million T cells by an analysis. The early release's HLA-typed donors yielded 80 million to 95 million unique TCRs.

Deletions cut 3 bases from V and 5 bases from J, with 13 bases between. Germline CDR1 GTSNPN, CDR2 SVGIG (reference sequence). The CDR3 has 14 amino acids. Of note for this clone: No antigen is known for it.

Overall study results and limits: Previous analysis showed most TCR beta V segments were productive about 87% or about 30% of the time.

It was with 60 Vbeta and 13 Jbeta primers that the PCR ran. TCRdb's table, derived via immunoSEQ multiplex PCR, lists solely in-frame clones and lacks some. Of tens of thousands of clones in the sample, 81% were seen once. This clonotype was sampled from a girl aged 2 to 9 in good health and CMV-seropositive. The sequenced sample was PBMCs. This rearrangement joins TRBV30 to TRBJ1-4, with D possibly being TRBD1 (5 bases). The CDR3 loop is CAWRREGSNEKLFF. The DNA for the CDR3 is TGTGCCTGGAGGAGGGAGGGGTCAAATGAAAAACTGTTTTTT. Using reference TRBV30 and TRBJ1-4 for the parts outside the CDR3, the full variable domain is SQTIHQWPATLVQPVGSPLSLECTVEGTSNPNLYWYRQAAGRGLQLLFYSVGIGQISSEVPQNLSASRPQDRQFILSSKKLLLSDSGFYLCAWRREGSNEKLFFGSGTQLSVL.